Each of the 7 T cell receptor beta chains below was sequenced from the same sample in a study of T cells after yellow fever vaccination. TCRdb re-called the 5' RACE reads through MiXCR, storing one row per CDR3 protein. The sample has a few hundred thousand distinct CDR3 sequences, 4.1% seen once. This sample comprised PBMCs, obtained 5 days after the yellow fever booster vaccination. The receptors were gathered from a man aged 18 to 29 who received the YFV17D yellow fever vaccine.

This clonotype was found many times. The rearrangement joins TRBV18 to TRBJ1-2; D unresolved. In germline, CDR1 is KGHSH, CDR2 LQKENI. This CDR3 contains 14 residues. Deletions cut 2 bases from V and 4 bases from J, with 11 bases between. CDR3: CASSPTRFTYGYTF. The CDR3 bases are TGTGCCAGCTCACCAACTCGATTTACCTATGGCTACACCTTC.

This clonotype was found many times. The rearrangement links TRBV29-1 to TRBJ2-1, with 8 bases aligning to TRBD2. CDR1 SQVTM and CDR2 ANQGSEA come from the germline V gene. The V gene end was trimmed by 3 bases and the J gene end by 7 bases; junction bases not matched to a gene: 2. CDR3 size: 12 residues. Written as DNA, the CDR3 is TGCAGCGTTGACGGGGGGGGAAATGAGCAGTTCTTC. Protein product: CSVDGGGNEQFF.

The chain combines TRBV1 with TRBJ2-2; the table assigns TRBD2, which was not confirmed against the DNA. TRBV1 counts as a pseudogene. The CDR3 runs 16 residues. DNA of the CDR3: TGCACCAGCAGCCCGCCGGCAGGGGCGAACACCGGGGAGCTGTTTTTT. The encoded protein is CTSSPPAGANTGELFF.

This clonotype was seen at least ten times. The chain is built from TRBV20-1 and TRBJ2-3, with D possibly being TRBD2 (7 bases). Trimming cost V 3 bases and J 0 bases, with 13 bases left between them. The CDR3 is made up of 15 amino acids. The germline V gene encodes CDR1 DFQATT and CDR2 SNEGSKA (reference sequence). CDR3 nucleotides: TGCAGTGCTAGCTTACGGGGGGCTAGCACAGATACGCAGTATTTT. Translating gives CSASLRGASTDTQYF.

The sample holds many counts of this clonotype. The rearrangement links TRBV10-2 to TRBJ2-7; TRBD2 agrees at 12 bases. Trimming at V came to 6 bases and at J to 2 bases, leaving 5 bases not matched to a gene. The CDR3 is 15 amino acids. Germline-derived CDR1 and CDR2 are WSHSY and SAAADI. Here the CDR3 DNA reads TGCGCCAGCAGCTCTCTAGCGGGGGGGCCCTACGAGCAGTACTTC. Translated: CASSSLAGGPYEQYF.

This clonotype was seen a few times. The CDR3 loop reads CASSHRRGHRNEQFF. In nucleotides, the CDR3 is TGCGCCAGCAGTCATCGGCGGGGGCACCGAAATGAGCAGTTCTTC. The chain recombines TRBV23-1 with TRBJ2-1, with D possibly TRBD2 on 7 matching bases. TRBV23-1 is an open reading frame, and its role is uncertain. CDR3 length equals 15 residues. The V end lost 3 bases, the J end lost 7 bases, and 16 bases lay between the germline ends.

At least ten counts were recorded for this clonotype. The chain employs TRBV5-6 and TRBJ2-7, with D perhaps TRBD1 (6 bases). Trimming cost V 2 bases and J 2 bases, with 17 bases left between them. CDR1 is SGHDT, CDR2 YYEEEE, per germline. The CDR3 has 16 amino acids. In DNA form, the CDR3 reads TGTGCCAGCAGCTTTGATCCGGGACACTCCCCCTACGAGCAGTACTTC. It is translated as CASSFDPGHSPYEQYF.